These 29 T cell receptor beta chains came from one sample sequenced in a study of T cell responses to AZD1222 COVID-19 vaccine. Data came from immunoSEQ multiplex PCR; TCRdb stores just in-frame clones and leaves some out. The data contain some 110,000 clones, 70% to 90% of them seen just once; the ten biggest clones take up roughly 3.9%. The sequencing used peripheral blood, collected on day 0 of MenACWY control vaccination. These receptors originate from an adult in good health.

The CDR3: CASSQTLGGSTNEKLFF. The CDR3 DNA reads TGTGCCAGCAGTCAAACCCTAGGGGGTTCAACTAATGAAAAACTGTTTTTT. J is TRBJ1-4 and V is TRBV7-6; TRBD1 might be the D (6 bases). V gave up 6 bases and J gave up 0 bases, with 17 bases separating them. There are 17 residues in the CDR3. Germline CDR1 reads SGHVS; CDR2 reads FNYEAQ.

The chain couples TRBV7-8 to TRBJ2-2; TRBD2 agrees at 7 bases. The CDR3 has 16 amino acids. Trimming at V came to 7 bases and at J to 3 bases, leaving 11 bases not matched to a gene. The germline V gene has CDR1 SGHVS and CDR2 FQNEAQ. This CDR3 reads CASTEQSGLYTGELFF. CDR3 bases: TGTGCCAGCACCGAGCAGTCGGGACTATACACCGGGGAGCTGTTTTTT.

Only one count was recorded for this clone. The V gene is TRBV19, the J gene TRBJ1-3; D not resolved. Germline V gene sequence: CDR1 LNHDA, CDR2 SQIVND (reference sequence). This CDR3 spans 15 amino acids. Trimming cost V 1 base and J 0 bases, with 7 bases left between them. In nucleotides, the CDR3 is TGTGCCAGTAGTATAGGAGGGATCTCTGGAAACACCATATATTTT. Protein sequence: CASSIGGISGNTIYF.

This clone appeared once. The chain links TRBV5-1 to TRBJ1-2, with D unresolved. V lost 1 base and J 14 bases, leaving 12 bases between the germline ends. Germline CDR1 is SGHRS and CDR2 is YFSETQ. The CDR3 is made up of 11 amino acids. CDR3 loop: CASSLSGIRTF. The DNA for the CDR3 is TGCGCCAGCAGCTTGTCCGGGATAAGAACCTTC.

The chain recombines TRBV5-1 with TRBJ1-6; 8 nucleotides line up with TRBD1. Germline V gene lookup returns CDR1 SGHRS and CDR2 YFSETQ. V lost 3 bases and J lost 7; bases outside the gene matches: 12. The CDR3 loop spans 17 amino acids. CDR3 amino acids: CASSSGGTGEGNSPLHF. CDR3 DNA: TGCGCCAGCAGCTCCGGTGGGACAGGTGAGGGAAATTCACCCCTCCACTTT.

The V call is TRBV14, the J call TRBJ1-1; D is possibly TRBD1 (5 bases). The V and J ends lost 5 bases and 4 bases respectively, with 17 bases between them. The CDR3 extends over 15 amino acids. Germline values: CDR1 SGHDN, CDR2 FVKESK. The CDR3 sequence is CASSIRPRGITEAFF. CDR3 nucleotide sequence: TGTGCCAGCAGCATTCGGCCTCGGGGCATCACTGAAGCTTTCTTT.

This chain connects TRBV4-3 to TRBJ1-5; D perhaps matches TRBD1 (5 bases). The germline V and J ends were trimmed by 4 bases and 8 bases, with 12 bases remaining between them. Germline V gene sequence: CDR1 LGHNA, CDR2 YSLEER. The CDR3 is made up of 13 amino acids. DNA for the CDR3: TGCGCCAGCAGCCGAGGGACGGAGGAGCCCCAGCATTTT. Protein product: CASSRGTEEPQHF.

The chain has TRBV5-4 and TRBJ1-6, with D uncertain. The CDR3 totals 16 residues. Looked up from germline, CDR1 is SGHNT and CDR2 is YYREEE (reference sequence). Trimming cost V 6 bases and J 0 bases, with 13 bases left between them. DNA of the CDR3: TGTGCCAGCACCAATACGGGAAGCTCCTATAATTCACCCCTCCACTTT. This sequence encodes CASTNTGSSYNSPLHF.

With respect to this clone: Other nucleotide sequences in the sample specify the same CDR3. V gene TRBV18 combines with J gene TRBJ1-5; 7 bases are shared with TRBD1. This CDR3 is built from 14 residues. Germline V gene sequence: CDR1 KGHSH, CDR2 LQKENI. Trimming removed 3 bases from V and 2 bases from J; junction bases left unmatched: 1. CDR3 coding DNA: TGTGCCAGCTCACCCGACAGGGGCAATCAGCCCCAGCATTTT. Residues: CASSPDRGNQPQHF.

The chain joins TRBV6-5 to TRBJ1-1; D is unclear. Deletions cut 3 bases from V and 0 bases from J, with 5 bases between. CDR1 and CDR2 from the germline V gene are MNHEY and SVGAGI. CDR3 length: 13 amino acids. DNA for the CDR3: TGTGCCAGCAGTTATGGTATGAACACTGAAGCTTTCTTT. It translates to CASSYGMNTEAFF.

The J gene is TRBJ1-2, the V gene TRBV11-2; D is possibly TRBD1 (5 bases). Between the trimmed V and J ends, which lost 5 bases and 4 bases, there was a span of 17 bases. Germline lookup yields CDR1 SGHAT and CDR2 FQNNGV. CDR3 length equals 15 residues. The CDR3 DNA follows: TGTGCCAGCAGCGGCGGTCCAGGGAAATCCTATGGCTACACCTTC. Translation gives CASSGGPGKSYGYTF.

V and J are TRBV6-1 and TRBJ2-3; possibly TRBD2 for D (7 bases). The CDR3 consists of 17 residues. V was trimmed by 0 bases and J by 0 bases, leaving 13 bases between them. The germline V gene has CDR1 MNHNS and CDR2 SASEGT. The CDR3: CASSEAGGASSTDTQYF. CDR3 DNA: TGTGCCAGCAGTGAAGCGGGGGGGGCCTCTAGCACAGATACGCAGTATTTT.

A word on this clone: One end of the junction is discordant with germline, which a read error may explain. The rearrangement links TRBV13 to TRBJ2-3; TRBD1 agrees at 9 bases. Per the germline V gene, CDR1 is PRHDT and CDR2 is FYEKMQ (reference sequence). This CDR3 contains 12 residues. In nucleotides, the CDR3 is TGTGCCAGCAGCTCCGGGACAGGGTGGACGCATTTT. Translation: CASSSGTGWTHF.

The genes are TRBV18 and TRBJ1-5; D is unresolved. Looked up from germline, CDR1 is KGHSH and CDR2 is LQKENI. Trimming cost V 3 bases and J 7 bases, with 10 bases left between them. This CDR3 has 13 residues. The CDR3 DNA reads TGTGCCAGCTCACCCGGAATCGTCCAGCCCCAGCATTTT. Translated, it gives CASSPGIVQPQHF.

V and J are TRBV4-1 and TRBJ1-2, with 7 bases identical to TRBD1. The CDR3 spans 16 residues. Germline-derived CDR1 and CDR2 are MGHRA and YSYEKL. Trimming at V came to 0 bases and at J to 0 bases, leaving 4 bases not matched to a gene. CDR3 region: CASSQDWGQPNYGYTF. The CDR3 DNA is TGCGCCAGCAGCCAAGATTGGGGACAGCCTAACTATGGCTACACCTTC.

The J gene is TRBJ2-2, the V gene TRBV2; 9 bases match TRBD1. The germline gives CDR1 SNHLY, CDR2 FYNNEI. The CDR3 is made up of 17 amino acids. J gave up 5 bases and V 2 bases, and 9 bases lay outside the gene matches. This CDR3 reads CASSESWDRVVTGELFF. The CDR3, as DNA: TGTGCCAGCAGTGAATCTTGGGACAGGGTAGTGACCGGGGAGCTGTTTTTT.

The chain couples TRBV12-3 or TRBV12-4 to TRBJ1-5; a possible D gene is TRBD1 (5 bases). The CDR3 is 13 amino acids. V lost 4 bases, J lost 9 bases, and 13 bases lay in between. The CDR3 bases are TGTGCCAGCAGTTCGGACCGAAGGGGGCCCCAGCATTTT. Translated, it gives CASSSDRRGPQHF.

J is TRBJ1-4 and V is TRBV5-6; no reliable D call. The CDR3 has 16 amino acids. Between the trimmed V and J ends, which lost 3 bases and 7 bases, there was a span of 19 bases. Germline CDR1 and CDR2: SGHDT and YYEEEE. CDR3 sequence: CASSSTVWVGLEKLFF. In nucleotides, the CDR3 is TGTGCCAGCAGCTCGACCGTGTGGGTAGGGCTTGAAAAACTGTTTTTT. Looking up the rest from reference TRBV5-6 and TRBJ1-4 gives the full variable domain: DAGVTQSPTHLIKTRGQQVTLRCSPKSGHDTVSWYQQALGQGPQFIFQYYEEEERQRGNFPDRFSGHQFPNYSSELNVNALLLGDSALYLCASSSTVWVGLEKLFFGSGTQLSVL.

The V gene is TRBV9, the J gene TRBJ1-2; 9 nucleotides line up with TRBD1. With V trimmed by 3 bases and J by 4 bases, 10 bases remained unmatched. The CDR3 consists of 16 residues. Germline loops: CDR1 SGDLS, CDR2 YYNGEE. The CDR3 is CASSGLYRGRGYGYTF. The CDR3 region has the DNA TGTGCCAGCAGCGGCCTTTACAGGGGGCGGGGCTATGGCTACACCTTC.

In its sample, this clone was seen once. In DNA, the CDR3 is TGTGCCAGCAGCTTAGGAGGGCTCTCTGGAAACACCATATATTTT. This translates into CASSLGGLSGNTIYF. V is TRBV7-3 and J is TRBJ1-3; D is unclear. V dropped 2 bases and J dropped 0 bases, with 8 bases sitting between them. This CDR3 is 15 amino acids long. Germline V gives CDR1 SGHTA, CDR2 FQGTGA. The complete variable domain, with remaining parts taken from reference TRBV7-3 and TRBJ1-3, reads GAGVSQTPSNKVTEKGKYVELRCDPISGHTALYWYRQSLGQGPEFLIYFQGTGAADDSGLPNDRFFAVRPEGSVSTLKIQRTERGDSAVYLCASSLGGLSGNTIYFGEGSWLTVV.

Here the CDR3 DNA reads TGTGCCAGCAGCCCACAACGCAGGGACGGCTACACCTTC. This gives the protein CASSPQRRDGYTF. This chain uses TRBV3-1 (or the pseudogene TRBV3-2) with TRBJ1-2; TRBD1 might be the D (5 bases). The V and J ends lost 4 bases and 8 bases respectively, with 14 bases between them. Germline CDR1 and CDR2: LGHDT and YNNKEL (reference sequence). The CDR3 loop spans 13 amino acids.

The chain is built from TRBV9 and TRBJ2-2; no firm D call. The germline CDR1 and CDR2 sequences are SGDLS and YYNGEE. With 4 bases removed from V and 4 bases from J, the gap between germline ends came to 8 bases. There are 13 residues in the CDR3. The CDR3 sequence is CASSPTVTGELFF. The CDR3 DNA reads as TGTGCCAGCAGCCCCACCGTCACCGGGGAGCTGTTTTTT.

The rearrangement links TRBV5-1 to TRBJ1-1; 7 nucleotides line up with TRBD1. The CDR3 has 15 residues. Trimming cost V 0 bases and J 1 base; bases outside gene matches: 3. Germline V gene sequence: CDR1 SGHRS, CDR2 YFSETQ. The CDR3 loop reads CASSLGDRQNTEAFF. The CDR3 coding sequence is TGCGCCAGCAGCTTGGGGGACAGACAGAACACTGAAGCTTTCTTT.

CDR3 loop: CASSRIPGQAYNEQFF. In nucleotides, the CDR3 is TGTGCCAGCAGTAGAATCCCGGGACAGGCCTACAATGAGCAGTTCTTC. This chain links TRBV7-6 with TRBJ2-1; the match to TRBD1 covers 8 bases. V was pared by 6 bases and J by 2 bases, with 9 bases of the junction left unmatched. The CDR3 runs to 16 residues. In germline, CDR1 is SGHVS, CDR2 FNYEAQ.

The CDR3 DNA reads as TGCGCCAGCAGCTCCCCCCCCCGGGACTACGAGCAGTACTTC. Its translation: CASSSPPRDYEQYF. The chain couples TRBV5-1 to TRBJ2-7; tentatively, D is TRBD2 (5 bases). The CDR3 contains 14 residues. With 3 bases removed from V and 3 bases from J, the gap between germline ends came to 13 bases. Germline assignment: CDR1 SGHRS and CDR2 YFSETQ.

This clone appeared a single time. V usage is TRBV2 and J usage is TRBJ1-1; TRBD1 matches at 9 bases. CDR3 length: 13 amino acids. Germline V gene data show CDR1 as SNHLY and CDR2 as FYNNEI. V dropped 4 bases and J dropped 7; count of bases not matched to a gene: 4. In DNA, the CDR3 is TGTGCCAGCAGTGGAACAGGGGGCGGTGAAGCTTTCTTT. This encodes CASSGTGGGEAFF.

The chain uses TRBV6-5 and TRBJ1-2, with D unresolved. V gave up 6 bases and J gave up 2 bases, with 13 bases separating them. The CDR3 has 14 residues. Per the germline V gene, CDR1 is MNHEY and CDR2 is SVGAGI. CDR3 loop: CASSGEEGNYGYTF. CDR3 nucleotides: TGTGCCAGCAGCGGCGAGGAGGGAAACTATGGCTACACCTTC.

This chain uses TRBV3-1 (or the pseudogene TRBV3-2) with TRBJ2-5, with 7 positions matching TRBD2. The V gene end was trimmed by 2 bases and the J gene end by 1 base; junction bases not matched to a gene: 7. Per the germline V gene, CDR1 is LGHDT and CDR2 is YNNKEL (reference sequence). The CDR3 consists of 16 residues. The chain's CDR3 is CASSQIPGTIQETQYF. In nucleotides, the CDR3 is TGTGCCAGCAGCCAAATTCCCGGGACTATCCAAGAGACCCAGTACTTC.

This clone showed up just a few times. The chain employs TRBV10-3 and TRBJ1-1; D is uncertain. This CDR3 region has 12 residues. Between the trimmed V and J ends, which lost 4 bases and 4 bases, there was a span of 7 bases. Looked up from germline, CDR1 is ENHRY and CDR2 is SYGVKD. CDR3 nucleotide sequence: TGTGCCATCAGTGTGGTTGGCACTGAAGCTTTCTTT. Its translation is CAISVVGTEAFF.